Described below is a single T cell receptor (beta chain) sequence and its context. This record comes from a study of blood T cell repertoires in COVID-19. About the study: The United States, Italy and Spain were the sources of the acute and convalescent COVID-19 samples.

Germline V gene data show CDR1 as SGHTA and CDR2 as FQGNSA. The length of the CDR3 is 14 residues. After removal of 3 bases from V and 3 bases from J, the junction contained 2 bases not matched to a gene. Clones were sequenced by immunoSEQ multiplex PCR, and TCRdb holds only the in-frame ones, with some missing. The sample consists of about 260,000 clones, less than 95% of them appearing once. The receptor was isolated from a man in his forties or fifties who had been exposed to COVID-19. The sequenced material came from PBMCs or T cells enriched from blood (not recorded which). This rearrangement joins TRBV7-2 to TRBJ1-1, with 9 nucleotides matching TRBD1. The CDR3 spells CASSLGQGYTEAFF. The CDR3, as DNA: TGTGCCAGCAGCTTGGGACAGGGATACACTGAAGCTTTCTTT.